The 26 T cell receptor beta chains below were found in one sample sequenced in a study of patients and donors after allogeneic stem cell transplantation. Each CDR3 protein gets one entry after TCRdb re-called the RT-PCR reads with MiXCR. This sample yields approximately 160,000 distinct CDR3 sequences, of which approximately 28% are seen a single time; 2.5% to 3.5% belongs to the top ten. What was sequenced was blood, either unsorted or a sorted T cell fraction (not recorded which). These receptor sequences come from a human donor who was either an allogeneic HSCT recipient or a stem cell or donor lymphocyte infusion donor (not recorded which). It is not recorded whose cells these are; they may come from a transplant donor.

V gene TRBV5-1 combines with J gene TRBJ2-5; 7 bases match TRBD2. This CDR3 spans 14 amino acids. The germline V gene has CDR1 SGHRS and CDR2 YFSETQ. Unmatched junction bases numbered 4, after V lost 5 bases and J lost 0 bases. The CDR3 coding sequence is TGCGCCAGCAGGGGCGGGAGCGACCAAGAGACCCAGTACTTC. Translation: CASRGGSDQETQYF.

This clonotype was detected only a few times. The rearrangement joins TRBV10-3 to TRBJ2-5; 7 bases fit TRBD1. The V and J ends lost 6 bases and 5 bases, in that order; junction bases with no gene match: 6. The germline gives CDR1 ENHRY, CDR2 SYGVKD. This CDR3 comprises 13 residues. The CDR3 region is CAISTTGWETQYF. CDR3 in DNA: TGTGCCATCAGCACGACAGGGTGGGAGACCCAGTACTTC.

V is TRBV6-2 or TRBV6-3 and J is TRBJ2-1; no reliable D call. V lost 0 bases, J lost 4 bases, and 7 bases lay in between. CDR3 length equals 14 residues. Germline V gene data show CDR1 as MNHEY and CDR2 as SVGEGT. The CDR3 DNA is TGTGCCAGCAGTTACTCATTATATTACAATGAGCAGTTCTTC. It yields the protein CASSYSLYYNEQFF.

This clonotype was recorded a few times. The V gene is TRBV20-1, the J gene TRBJ1-1; 7 positions agree with TRBD1. The CDR3 loop spans 13 amino acids. Germline values: CDR1 DFQATT, CDR2 SNEGSKA (reference sequence). V gave up 8 bases and J gave up 1 base; unmatched junction bases: 7. The CDR3 sequence is CSTLGQENTEAFF. CDR3 DNA sequence: TGCAGTACTCTCGGACAGGAGAACACTGAAGCTTTCTTT.

The chain uses TRBV3-1 and TRBJ2-1, with 10 nucleotides matching TRBD2. The CDR3 totals 15 residues. Germline V lookup: CDR1 LGHDT, CDR2 YNNKEL (reference sequence). Trimming removed 0 bases from V and 9 bases from J; junction bases left unmatched: 5. The CDR3 sequence is CASSQEALAGVEQFF. CDR3 DNA sequence: TGTGCCAGCAGCCAAGAAGCCCTAGCGGGAGTTGAGCAGTTCTTC.

The chain links TRBV4-3 to TRBJ2-7; D gene unclear. The CDR3 is 15 amino acids. V was trimmed by 1 base and J by 0 bases, leaving 10 bases between them. Germline CDR1 LGHNA, CDR2 YSLEER. CDR3 sequence: CASSQVEGFSYEQYF. CDR3 DNA: TGCGCCAGCAGCCAAGTTGAAGGTTTCTCCTACGAGCAGTACTTC.

This clonotype was detected only once. The rearrangement joins TRBV20-1 to TRBJ2-7, with 12 positions matching TRBD2. The germline V gene has CDR1 DFQATT and CDR2 SNEGSKA (reference sequence). The CDR3 is 16 residues long. V shed 1 base and J 4 bases; nucleotides not matched to a gene: 8. In DNA form, the CDR3 reads TGCAGTGCTAGAGTTTTCGGACTAGCGGGACTATACGAGCAGTACTTC. Protein product: CSARVFGLAGLYEQYF.

The chain recombines TRBV7-2 with TRBJ2-2, with 8 bases lining up with TRBD1. Germline lookup yields CDR1 SGHTA and CDR2 FQGNSA. The trim removed 1 base at V and 3 bases at J, leaving 13 bases unmatched. The CDR3 runs to 19 residues. The CDR3 sequence: CASSLVRGLLGVDTGELFF. The CDR3 nucleotides read TGTGCCAGCAGCTTAGTCAGGGGGCTCTTGGGAGTAGACACCGGGGAGCTGTTTTTT.

This clonotype has just a few counts. This chain joins TRBV5-1 and TRBJ2-1; possible D gene TRBD1, 6 bases. The CDR3 is made up of 15 amino acids. Germline V gene sequence: CDR1 SGHRS, CDR2 YFSETQ. Trimming stripped 4 bases from V and 4 bases from J, with 15 bases between. Written as DNA, the CDR3 is TGCGCCAGCAGCCCGAGGGGGAGCCGGTACAATGAGCAGTTCTTC. Protein product: CASSPRGSRYNEQFF.

This clonotype was seen only a few times. The rearrangement uses TRBV12-3 or TRBV12-4 and TRBJ2-7, with 8 positions matching TRBD2. The ends lost 0 bases at V and 5 bases at J; junction bases unmatched: 12. The CDR3 extends over 17 amino acids. CDR3: CASSLALTSGRGDEQYF. The CDR3 DNA is TGTGCCAGCAGTTTAGCGCTAACTAGCGGTAGAGGAGACGAGCAGTACTTC.

This clonotype was counted a few times. The V and J genes are TRBV28 and TRBJ1-2, with D possibly matching TRBD1 (5 bases). The CDR3 covers 13 residues. Deletions cut 5 bases from V and 0 bases from J, with 7 bases between. Germline-derived CDR1 and CDR2 are MDHEN and SYDVKM. The CDR3 bases are TGTGCCAGCAGTGCAGGGCCTAACTATGGCTACACCTTC. As protein: CASSAGPNYGYTF.

V and J are TRBV2 and TRBJ2-7, with D unresolved. The germline CDR1 and CDR2 sequences are SNHLY and FYNNEI. V lost 4 bases to trimming and J lost 4 bases, with 8 bases between them. This CDR3 has 12 residues. The CDR3 spells CASSVDPYEQYF. Written as DNA, the CDR3 is TGTGCCAGCAGTGTGGACCCTTACGAGCAGTACTTC.

The chain joins TRBV12-3 or TRBV12-4 to TRBJ1-5, with D possibly matching TRBD1 (6 bases). The germline V and J ends were trimmed by 0 bases and 5 bases, with 26 bases remaining between them. The CDR3 sequence is 20 residues long. The DNA of the CDR3 is TGTGCCAGCAGTTTAGCGGTGGGGAATAGGGGGGTAAAACCGGATCAGCCCCAGCATTTT. Translating gives CASSLAVGNRGVKPDQPQHF.

This chain links TRBV6-2 or TRBV6-3 with TRBJ2-1; 8 bases fit TRBD1. The junction had 3 bases not matched to a gene; V was cut back by 6 bases and J by 2 bases. The CDR3 totals 14 residues. The V gene's germline CDR1 is MNHEY and CDR2 SVGEGT. The CDR3 nucleotides read TGTGCCAGCAGAGACAGGGGACCCTACAATGAGCAGTTCTTC. It specifies CASRDRGPYNEQFF.

This clonotype was detected a few times. V usage is TRBV28 and J usage is TRBJ2-7; no definite D call. The V end was cut by 6 bases, the J end by 4 bases, with 13 bases between. CDR1 is MDHEN, CDR2 SYDVKM, per germline. The CDR3 runs to 13 residues. The CDR3 DNA reads as TGTGCCAGCAGCCCTAGTTTTGGATACGAGCAGTACTTC. Amino acids: CASSPSFGYEQYF.

The V and J genes are TRBV27 and TRBJ2-1; TRBD1 matches at 10 bases. Germline values: CDR1 MNHEY, CDR2 SMNVEV (reference sequence). V lost 4 bases to trimming and J lost 4 bases; unmatched junction nucleotides: 4. The CDR3 has 15 amino acids. DNA of the CDR3: TGTGCCAGCAGTTGGGGGGGACAGGGGTACAATGAGCAGTTCTTC. It is translated as CASSWGGQGYNEQFF.

This CDR3 is CASSFDPGTVYGYTF. The CDR3 coding sequence is TGTGCCAGCAGCTTTGACCCCGGGACAGTCTATGGCTACACCTTC. This chain connects TRBV7-2 to TRBJ1-2, with TRBD1 identical over 7 bases. The CDR3 runs 15 residues. The germline gives CDR1 SGHTA, CDR2 FQGNSA. V was pared by 3 bases and J by 4 bases, with 8 bases of the junction left unmatched. Complete variable domain (other parts from reference TRBV7-2 and TRBJ1-2): GAGVSQSPSNKVTEKGKDVELRCDPISGHTALYWYRQSLGQGLEFLIYFQGNSAPDKSGLPSDRFSAERTGGSVSTLTIQRTQQEDSAVYLCASSFDPGTVYGYTFGSGTRLTVV.

This sequence joins TRBV7-9 and TRBJ1-1, with D unclear. Between the trimmed V and J ends, which lost 1 base and 5 bases, there was a span of 8 bases. Germline V gene lookup returns CDR1 SEHNR and CDR2 FQNEAQ (reference sequence). The CDR3 has 13 residues. The CDR3 coding sequence is TGTGCCAGCAGCTTAGTGACGGGGACTGAAGCTTTCTTT. Its translation is CASSLVTGTEAFF.

The chain carries TRBV12-3 or TRBV12-4 and TRBJ2-1; D is uncertain. V gave up 1 base and J gave up 15 bases, with 16 bases separating them. The CDR3 runs to 13 residues. This CDR3 is CASSLETPESWFF. CDR3 nucleotide sequence: TGTGCCAGCAGTTTAGAGACACCCGAATCGTGGTTCTTC.

V and J are TRBV6-5 and TRBJ2-1; D gene ambiguous. V was shortened by 2 bases and J by 5 bases, with 13 bases between the two germline ends. Per germline, CDR1 MNHEY and CDR2 SVGAGI. The CDR3 runs to 15 residues. The CDR3 DNA is TGTGCCAGCAGTTACGGCGGAGTCGGCCACAATGAGCAGTTCTTC. Amino acids: CASSYGGVGHNEQFF.

A few counts support this clonotype. The rearrangement uses TRBV12-3 or TRBV12-4 and TRBJ2-2; TRBD1 is a possible D gene (5 bases). Trimming took 3 bases from V and 4 from J, leaving 18 bases between them. The CDR3 covers 17 residues. In DNA form, the CDR3 reads TGTGCCAGCAGTTTTGCGAAGTGGAGTACAGGCACCGGGGAGCTGTTTTTT. As protein: CASSFAKWSTGTGELFF.

The rearrangement uses TRBV12-3 or TRBV12-4 and TRBJ1-2; D is unresolved. This CDR3 has 12 residues. Trimming left V 3 bases short and J 11 bases short, with 13 bases between. The CDR3 spells CASSFRRALYTF. CDR3 nucleotide sequence: TGTGCCAGCAGTTTTAGACGGGCACTTTACACCTTC.

This clonotype was detected ten times or more. The chain recombines TRBV12-3 or TRBV12-4 with TRBJ1-1, with D perhaps TRBD1 (5 bases). The CDR3 is 14 amino acids. V was cut by 3 bases and J by 0 bases, with 8 bases left in between. CDR3 protein: CASSLRQLNTEAFF. As DNA, the CDR3 is TGTGCCAGCAGTTTGAGACAGTTGAACACTGAAGCTTTCTTT.

The V call is TRBV12-3 or TRBV12-4, the J call TRBJ2-7; D is ambiguous. With 2 bases removed from V and 2 bases from J, the gap between germline ends came to 13 bases. The CDR3 totals 15 residues. This CDR3 is CASSLHTKFPYEQYF. CDR3 in DNA: TGTGCCAGCAGTTTACACACGAAATTCCCCTACGAGCAGTACTTC.

The chain recombines TRBV20-1 with TRBJ1-2; tentative D call: TRBD1 (5 bases). This CDR3 spans 15 amino acids. CDR1 and CDR2 from the germline V gene are DFQATT and SNEGSKA (reference sequence). Trimming left V 1 base short and J 4 bases short, with 16 bases between. For the CDR3, the DNA is TGCAGTGCTAGAGCGGGGACCGGTACGGGCTATGGCTACACCTTC. Translation: CSARAGTGTGYGYTF.

This clonotype was picked up many times. J is TRBJ1-1 and V is TRBV7-9; 8 bases fit TRBD1. This CDR3 is built from 17 residues. Germline CDR1 and CDR2: SEHNR and FQNEAQ (reference sequence). V was clipped by 4 bases and J by 0 bases; unmatched bases: 10. This chain's CDR3 is CASSSHRGDPMNTEAFF. In nucleotides, the CDR3 is TGTGCCAGCAGCTCCCACAGGGGGGATCCGATGAACACTGAAGCTTTCTTT. Based on the CDR3 plus reference TRBV7-9 and TRBJ1-1, the full variable domain is DTGVSQNPRHKITKRGQNVTFRCDPISEHNRLYWYRQTLGQGPEFLTYFQNEAQLEKSRLLSDRFSAERPKGSFSTLEIQRTEQGDSAMYLCASSSHRGDPMNTEAFFGQGTRLTVV.